The 12 T cell receptor beta chains given below trace back to one sample, sequenced in a study of cytomegalovirus exposure and HLA in healthy donors. PCR employed 60 Vbeta and 13 Jbeta primers. Sequenced by immunoSEQ multiplex PCR; TCRdb stores in-frame clones only, minus some. The profile shows 120,000 to 150,000 clones, 80% of them singletons. Sequenced: PBMCs. The receptor source for this set is a male donor in good health and CMV-seronegative.

This rearrangement joins TRBV28 to TRBJ1-5; tentatively, D is TRBD1 (5 bases). Germline V gene lookup returns CDR1 MDHEN and CDR2 SYDVKM. V was shortened by 5 bases and J by 0 bases, with 14 bases between the two germline ends. The CDR3 runs to 16 residues. CDR3 amino acids: CASSHRDFYSNQPQHF. In DNA, the CDR3 is TGTGCCAGCAGTCACCGGGACTTCTATAGCAATCAGCCCCAGCATTTT.

The rearrangement uses TRBV2 and TRBJ1-5; D is unclear. Germline values: CDR1 SNHLY, CDR2 FYNNEI. V was shortened by 8 bases and J by 5 bases, with 13 bases between the two germline ends. The CDR3 totals 13 residues. The CDR3 spells CASGRETYQPQHF. In DNA, the CDR3 is TGTGCCAGCGGGCGAGAAACTTATCAGCCCCAGCATTTT.

The J gene is TRBJ2-2, the V gene TRBV7-6; a weak D match, TRBD2 (5 bases). CDR3 length: 15 residues. V was shortened by 3 bases and J by 6 bases, with 14 bases between the two germline ends. Per germline, CDR1 SGHVS and CDR2 FNYEAQ. For the CDR3, the DNA is TGTGCCAGCAGCTTCGAGGCGGGCGGCGCCGGGGAGCTGTTTTTT. Protein: CASSFEAGGAGELFF.

This clone has a single count. The genes are TRBV15 and TRBJ1-5; D uncertain. This CDR3 comprises 14 residues. CDR1 is LNHNV, CDR2 YYDKDF, per germline (reference sequence). Trimming took off 0 bases at V and 6 bases at J, with 9 bases between the two ends. CDR3 in DNA: TGTGCCACCAGCAGAGATCGGGCGGGTCAGCCCCAGCATTTT. It specifies CATSRDRAGQPQHF.

As regards this clone: The junction differs from germline at one of its ends, possibly a read error. This chain uses TRBV9 with TRBJ2-1; TRBD2 is a possible D gene (5 bases). The CDR3 contains 15 residues. The V gene's germline CDR1 is SGDLS and CDR2 YYNGEE. CDR3 in amino acids: CASSGELEAYNERFF. CDR3 DNA: TGTGCCAGCAGCGGCGAACTAGAGGCCTACAATGAGCGGTTCTTC.

The genes are TRBV5-1 and TRBJ2-5, with D hard to call. The DNA matches TRBJ2-7 better at its end, which makes the J call doubtful. CDR1 and CDR2 from the germline V gene are SGHRS and YFSETQ. This CDR3 spans 15 amino acids. The DNA for the CDR3 is TGCGCCAGCAGCTTGGGAACCAACCCAACCTACGAGCAGTACTTC. Protein sequence: CASSLGTNPTYEQYF.

This chain links TRBV11-3 with TRBJ1-3, with D hard to call. Germline V gene lookup returns CDR1 SGHNT and CDR2 YENEEA. V was pared by 2 bases and J by 0 bases, with 14 bases between. The CDR3 totals 17 residues. The CDR3 is CASSLSLEPSSGNTIYF. The CDR3 region has the DNA TGTGCCAGCAGCTTATCGCTGGAGCCGAGCTCTGGAAACACCATATATTTT.

The chain uses TRBV28 and TRBJ2-5; 13 bases match TRBD2. This CDR3 has 15 amino acids. After removal of 6 bases from V and 4 bases from J, the junction contained 5 bases not matched to a gene. Germline CDR1 and CDR2: MDHEN and SYDVKM. CDR3 in amino acids: CASRQLAGGPETQYF. Written as DNA, the CDR3 is TGTGCCAGCAGACAACTAGCGGGGGGGCCAGAGACCCAGTACTTC.

This chain uses TRBV7-2 with TRBJ2-3; maybe TRBD1 (6 bases). The ends were cut back, 7 bases at V and 0 bases at J, with 11 bases in the middle. This CDR3 is built from 14 residues. The germline gives CDR1 SGHTA, CDR2 FQGNSA. The CDR3 DNA reads TGTGCCAGCAACAGCAGGGGTAGCACAGATACGCAGTATTTT. Its protein product is CASNSRGSTDTQYF.

V and J are TRBV7-3 and TRBJ2-2, with TRBD2 matching over 8 bases. Germline-derived CDR1 and CDR2 are SGHTA and FQGTGA. V was clipped by 5 bases and J by 3 bases; unmatched bases: 5. There are 15 residues in the CDR3. DNA for the CDR3: TGTGCCAGCAGCCGGGGGGGGAGCGACACCGGGGAGCTGTTTTTT. The encoded protein is CASSRGGSDTGELFF.

The V call is TRBV4-2, the J call TRBJ2-1; 10 bases match TRBD2. The length of the CDR3 is 15 residues. With V trimmed by 1 base and J by 5 bases, 2 bases remained unmatched. Germline CDR1 reads LGHNA; CDR2 reads YNFKEQ. The CDR3 bases are TGTGCCAGCAGCCAAGGTCTAGCGGGAGACAATGAGCAGTTCTTC. Translating it yields CASSQGLAGDNEQFF.

The rearrangement uses TRBV4-1 and TRBJ1-4, with D unclear. CDR1 is MGHRA, CDR2 YSYEKL, per germline. V dropped 1 base and J dropped 8 bases, with 14 bases sitting between them. The CDR3 spans 15 residues. The CDR3 DNA reads TGCGCCAGCAGCCAAGGACCCCAGGATGGGGAAAAACTGTTTTTT. This gives the protein CASSQGPQDGEKLFF.